The clone carrying this T cell receptor beta chain is medium-sized (0.01 to 0.1%). The antigen is undetermined. The sample belongs to a study of siplizumab effects on memory and regulatory T cells. Study at large: At 0.75 to 1 ug/mL of siplizumab or without drug, mixed lymphocyte reactions were set up in pairs.

Each sample contributed roughly 10^5 TCR templates to the assay. The assay was immunoSEQ multiplex PCR, and TCRdb's table has in-frame clones only and misses some. The sample lists about 7,800 clones, around a third occurring once. As described, mixed lymphocyte reaction cells underwent coculture at 37°C for a duration of 6 to 7 days. Findings of the study overall: Significantly reduced by siplizumab was the cumulative frequency of alloreactive sequences, namely those traceable to unstimulated CD4+ memory cells.

Sequencing input: CFSE-low (dividing) CD8+ T cells sorted from an allogeneic mixed lymphocyte reaction. The clonotype comes from a human donor in good health; the cells came from an allogeneic mixed lymphocyte reaction.

The CDR3 sequence: CASSFGTGGYGYTYEQYF. The CDR3 bases are TGTGCCAGTAGTTTCGGGACAGGGGGTTATGGATATACCTACGAGCAGTACTTC. The V and J genes are TRBV19 and TRBJ2-7; 11 bases fit TRBD1. Trimming at V came to 5 bases and at J to 2 bases, leaving 14 bases not matched to a gene. CDR1 and CDR2 (germline): LNHDA, SQIVND (reference sequence). The CDR3 runs 18 residues.